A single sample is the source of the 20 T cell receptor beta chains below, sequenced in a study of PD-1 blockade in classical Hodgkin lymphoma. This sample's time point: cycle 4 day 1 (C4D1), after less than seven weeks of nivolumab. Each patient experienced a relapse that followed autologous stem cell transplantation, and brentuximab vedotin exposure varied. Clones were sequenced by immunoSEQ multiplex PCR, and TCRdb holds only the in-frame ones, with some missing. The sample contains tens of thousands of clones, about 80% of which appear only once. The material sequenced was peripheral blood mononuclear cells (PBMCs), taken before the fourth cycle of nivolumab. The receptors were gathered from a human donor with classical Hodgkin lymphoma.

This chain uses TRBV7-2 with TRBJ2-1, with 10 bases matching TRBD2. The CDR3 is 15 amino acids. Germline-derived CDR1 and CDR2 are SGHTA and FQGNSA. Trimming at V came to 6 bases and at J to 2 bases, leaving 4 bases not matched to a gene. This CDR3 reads CASSLAGVAYNEQFF. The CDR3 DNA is TGTGCCAGCAGTCTAGCGGGAGTAGCCTACAATGAGCAGTTCTTC.

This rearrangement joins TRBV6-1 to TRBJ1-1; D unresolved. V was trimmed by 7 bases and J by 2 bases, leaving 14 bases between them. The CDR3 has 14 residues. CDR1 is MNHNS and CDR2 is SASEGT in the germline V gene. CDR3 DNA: TGTGCCAGCAAAGTGGGCGAAGCAAACACTGAAGCTTTCTTT. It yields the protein CASKVGEANTEAFF.

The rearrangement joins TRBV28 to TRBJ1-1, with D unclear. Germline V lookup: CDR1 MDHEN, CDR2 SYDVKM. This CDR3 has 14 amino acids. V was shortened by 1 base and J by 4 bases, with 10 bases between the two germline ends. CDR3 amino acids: CASSLFNSPTEAFF. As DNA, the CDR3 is TGTGCCAGCAGTTTATTCAACAGCCCCACTGAAGCTTTCTTT. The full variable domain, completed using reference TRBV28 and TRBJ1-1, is DVKVTQSSRYLVKRTGEKVFLECVQDMDHENMFWYRQDPGLGLRLIYFSYDVKMKEKGDIPEGYSVSREKKERFSLILESASTNQTSMYLCASSLFNSPTEAFFGQGTRLTVV.

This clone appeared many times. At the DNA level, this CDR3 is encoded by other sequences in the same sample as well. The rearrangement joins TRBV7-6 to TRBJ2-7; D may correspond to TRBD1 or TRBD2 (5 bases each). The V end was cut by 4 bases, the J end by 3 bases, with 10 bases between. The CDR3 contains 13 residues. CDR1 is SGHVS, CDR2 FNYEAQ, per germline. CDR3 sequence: CASSSGPNYEQYF. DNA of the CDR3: TGTGCCAGCAGCTCGGGACCGAACTACGAGCAGTACTTC.

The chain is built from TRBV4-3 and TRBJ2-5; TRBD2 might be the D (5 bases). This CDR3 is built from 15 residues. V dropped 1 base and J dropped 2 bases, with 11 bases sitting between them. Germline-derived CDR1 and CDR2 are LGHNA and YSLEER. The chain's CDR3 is CASSQVGRGQETQYF. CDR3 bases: TGCGCCAGCAGCCAAGTAGGACGGGGTCAAGAGACCCAGTACTTC.

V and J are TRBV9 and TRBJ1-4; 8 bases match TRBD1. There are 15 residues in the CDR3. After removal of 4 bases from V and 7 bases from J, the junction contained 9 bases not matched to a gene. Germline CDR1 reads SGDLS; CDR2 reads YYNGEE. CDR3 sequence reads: CASSLQWGQAEKLFF. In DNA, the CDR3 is TGTGCCAGCAGCTTACAGTGGGGACAGGCTGAAAAACTGTTTTTT. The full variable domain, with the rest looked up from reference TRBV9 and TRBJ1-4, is DSGVTQTPKHLITATGQRVTLRCSPRSGDLSVYWYQQSLDQGLQFLIQYYNGEERAKGNILERFSAQQFPDLHSELNLSSLELGDSALYFCASSLQWGQAEKLFFGSGTQLSVL.

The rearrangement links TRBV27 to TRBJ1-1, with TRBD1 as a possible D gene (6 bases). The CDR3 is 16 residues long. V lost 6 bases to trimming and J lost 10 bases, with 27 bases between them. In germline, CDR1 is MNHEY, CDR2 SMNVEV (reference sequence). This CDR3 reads CASSLLFRGKSGIAFF. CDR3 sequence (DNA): TGTGCCAGCAGCTTACTCTTCAGGGGCAAGTCTGGAATAGCTTTCTTT.

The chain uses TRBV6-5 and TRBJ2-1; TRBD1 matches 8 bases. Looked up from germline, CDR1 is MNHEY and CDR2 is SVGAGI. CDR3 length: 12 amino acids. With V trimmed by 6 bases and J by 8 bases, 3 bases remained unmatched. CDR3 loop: CASSLQGDEQFF. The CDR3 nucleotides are TGTGCCAGCAGCTTACAGGGGGATGAGCAGTTCTTC.

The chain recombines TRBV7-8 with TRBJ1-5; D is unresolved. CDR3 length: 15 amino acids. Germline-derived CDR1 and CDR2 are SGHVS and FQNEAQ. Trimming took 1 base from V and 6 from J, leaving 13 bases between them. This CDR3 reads CASSLGQEGSQPQHF. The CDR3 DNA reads TGTGCCAGCAGCTTAGGCCAGGAGGGAAGTCAGCCCCAGCATTTT.

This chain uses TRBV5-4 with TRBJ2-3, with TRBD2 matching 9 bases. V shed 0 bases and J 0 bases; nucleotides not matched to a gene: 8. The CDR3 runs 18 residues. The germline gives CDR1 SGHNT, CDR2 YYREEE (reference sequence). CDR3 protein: CASSLEAGGSYSTDTQYF. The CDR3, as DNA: TGTGCCAGCAGCTTGGAAGCGGGAGGCTCATATAGCACAGATACGCAGTATTTT.

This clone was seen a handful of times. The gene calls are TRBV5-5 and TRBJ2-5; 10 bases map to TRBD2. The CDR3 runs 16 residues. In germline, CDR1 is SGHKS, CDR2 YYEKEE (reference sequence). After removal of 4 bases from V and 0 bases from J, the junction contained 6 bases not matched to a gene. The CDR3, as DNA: TGTGCCAGCAGCCCGGGACTAGCGTACGACCAAGAGACCCAGTACTTC. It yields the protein CASSPGLAYDQETQYF.

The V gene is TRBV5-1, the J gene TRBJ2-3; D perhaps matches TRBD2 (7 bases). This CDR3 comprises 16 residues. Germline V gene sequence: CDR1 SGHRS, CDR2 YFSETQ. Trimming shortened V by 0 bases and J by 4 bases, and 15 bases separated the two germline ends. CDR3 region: CASSLVGGLGADTQYF. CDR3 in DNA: TGCGCCAGCAGCTTGGTCGGGGGGCTTGGAGCAGATACGCAGTATTTT.

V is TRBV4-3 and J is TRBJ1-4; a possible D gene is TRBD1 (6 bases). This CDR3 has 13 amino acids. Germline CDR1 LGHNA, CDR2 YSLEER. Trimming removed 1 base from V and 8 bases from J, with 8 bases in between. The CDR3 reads CASSQGTVEKLFF. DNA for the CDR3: TGCGCCAGCAGCCAAGGGACAGTCGAAAAACTGTTTTTT.

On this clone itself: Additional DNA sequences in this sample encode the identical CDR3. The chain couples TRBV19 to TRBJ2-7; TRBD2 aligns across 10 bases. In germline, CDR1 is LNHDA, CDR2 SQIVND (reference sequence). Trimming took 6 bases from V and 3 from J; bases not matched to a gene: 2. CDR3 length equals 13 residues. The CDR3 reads CASRASGSYEQYF. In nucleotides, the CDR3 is TGTGCCAGTAGGGCTAGCGGGAGCTACGAGCAGTACTTC.

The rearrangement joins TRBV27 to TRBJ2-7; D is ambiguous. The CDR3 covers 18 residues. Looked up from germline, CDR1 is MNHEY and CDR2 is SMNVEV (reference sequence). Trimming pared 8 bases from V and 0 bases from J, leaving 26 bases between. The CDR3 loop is CASFGGRPQDIYSYEQYF. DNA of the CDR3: TGTGCCAGCTTCGGTGGCCGACCTCAAGACATTTACTCCTACGAGCAGTACTTC.

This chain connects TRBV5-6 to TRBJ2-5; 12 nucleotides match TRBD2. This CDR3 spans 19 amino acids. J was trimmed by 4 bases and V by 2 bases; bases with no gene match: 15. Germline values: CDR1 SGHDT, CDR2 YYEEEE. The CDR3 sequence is CASSFWGWTSGIRAETQYF. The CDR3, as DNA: TGTGCCAGCAGCTTTTGGGGGTGGACTAGCGGGATTCGGGCAGAGACCCAGTACTTC. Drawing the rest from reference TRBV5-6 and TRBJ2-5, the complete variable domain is DAGVTQSPTHLIKTRGQQVTLRCSPKSGHDTVSWYQQALGQGPQFIFQYYEEEERQRGNFPDRFSGHQFPNYSSELNVNALLLGDSALYLCASSFWGWTSGIRAETQYFGPGTRLLVL.

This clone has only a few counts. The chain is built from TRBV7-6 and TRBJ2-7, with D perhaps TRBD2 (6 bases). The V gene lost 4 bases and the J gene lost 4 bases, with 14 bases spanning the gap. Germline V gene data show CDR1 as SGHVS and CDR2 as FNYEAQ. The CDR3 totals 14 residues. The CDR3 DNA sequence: TGTGCCAGCAGCTCGGGCCCCAGCGGGTACGAGCAGTACTTC. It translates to CASSSGPSGYEQYF.

CDR3 sequence: CASSPPGQGYYGYTF. The CDR3 DNA reads TGTGCCAGCAGCCCCCCGGGGCAGGGGTACTATGGCTACACCTTC. The chain uses TRBV25-1 and TRBJ1-2; D is perhaps TRBD1 (6 bases). Looked up from germline, CDR1 is MGHDK and CDR2 is SYGVNS. CDR3 size: 15 residues. V lost 6 bases to trimming and J lost 3 bases, with 17 bases between them.

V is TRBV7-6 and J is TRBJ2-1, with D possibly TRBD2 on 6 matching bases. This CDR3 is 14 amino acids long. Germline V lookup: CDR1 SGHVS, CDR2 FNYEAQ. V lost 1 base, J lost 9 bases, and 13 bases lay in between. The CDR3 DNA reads TGTGCCAGCAGCTTAGACGGGAGTGGGTTTGAGCAGTTCTTC. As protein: CASSLDGSGFEQFF.

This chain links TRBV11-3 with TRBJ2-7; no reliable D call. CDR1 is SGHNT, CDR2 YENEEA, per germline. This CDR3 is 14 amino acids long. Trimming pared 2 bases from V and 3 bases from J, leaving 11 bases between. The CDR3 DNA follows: TGTGCCAGCAGCTTATCATTGTCCAGCTACGAGCAGTACTTC. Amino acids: CASSLSLSSYEQYF.